The 32 T cell receptor beta chains below were found in one sample sequenced in a study of regulatory T cells in long-lasting Graves disease. Arm-PCR with iRepertoire HTBI primers amplified the CDR3 regions for these TCR beta libraries. Using its own MiXCR run on the multiplex PCR reads, TCRdb lists one record per CDR3 protein. Among a few hundred thousand distinct CDR3 sequences listed, about 22% were seen once. Regarding time point: persistent/refractory GD, antithyroid drugs over 5 years with positive TRAb. Preparation of the TCR library used RNA extracted from PBMCs. Sequenced here: peripheral blood mononuclear cells (PBMCs), sampled when the disease was refractory, from a patient treated with antithyroid drugs. These receptor sequences come from a female donor with Graves disease.

Worth noting for this clonotype: Mismatch with germline at one junction end may stem from a read error. The chain uses TRBV7-9 and TRBJ2-5, with 8 bases fitting TRBD1. Looked up from germline, CDR1 is SEHNR and CDR2 is FQNEAQ (reference sequence). CDR3 length equals 14 residues. CDR3 nucleotide sequence: TGTTCCAGCAGCTTAGATACAGGGGGGGAGACCCAGTACTTC. Translation: CSSSLDTGGETQYF.

This clonotype was seen ten or more times. The V and J genes are TRBV7-9 and TRBJ1-1; no reliable D call. Trimming removed 1 base at V and 5 bases at J, with 11 bases between. This CDR3 spans 14 amino acids. Germline CDR1 SEHNR, CDR2 FQNEAQ (reference sequence). The CDR3 here is CASSLDLGGTEAFF. In nucleotides, the CDR3 is TGTGCCAGCAGCTTAGATCTTGGCGGGACTGAAGCTTTCTTT.

A word on this clonotype: This sequence may be a read error, since a much larger clone differs from it by one base. The chain is built from TRBV6-2 or TRBV6-3 and TRBJ2-4; D not resolved. V lost 7 bases and J 5 bases, leaving 12 bases between the germline ends. The CDR3 runs 13 residues. Germline-derived CDR1 and CDR2 are MNHEY and SVGEGT. CDR3 coding DNA: TGTGCCAGCAATGCCCGACTGGAAAACATTCAGTACTTC. Translating it yields CASNARLENIQYF.

At least ten counts were recorded for this clonotype. This chain connects TRBV2 to TRBJ2-5, with TRBD2 matching 9 bases. Trimming took 2 bases from V and 5 from J; bases not matched to a gene: 6. Germline V gives CDR1 SNHLY, CDR2 FYNNEI. The CDR3 is made up of 15 amino acids. In DNA, the CDR3 is TGTGCCAGCAGTGAATTTGGGCTAGCGGGGGAGACCCAGTACTTC. Protein sequence: CASSEFGLAGETQYF.

J is TRBJ2-7 and V is TRBV6-1; tentative D call: TRBD2 (6 bases). The CDR3 totals 13 residues. V was cut by 10 bases and J by 0 bases, with 13 bases left in between. From germline, CDR1 is MNHNS and CDR2 SASEGT. CDR3 region: CATRPGLSYEQYF. For the CDR3, the DNA is TGTGCCACCCGACCGGGACTCTCCTACGAGCAGTACTTC.

Ten or more counts support this clonotype. The genes are TRBV28 and TRBJ1-1; D ambiguous. In germline, CDR1 is MDHEN, CDR2 SYDVKM. The CDR3 has 14 residues. Trimming left V 6 bases short and J 7 bases short, with 18 bases between. The CDR3 DNA reads TGTGCCAGCAGCCCCCAACTACGTAAGGGTGAAGCTTTCTTT. Protein sequence: CASSPQLRKGEAFF.

The chain combines TRBV10-1 with TRBJ2-2; D gene uncertain. The CDR3 extends over 13 amino acids. V was shortened by 1 base and J by 7 bases, with 7 bases between the two germline ends. Germline CDR1 is WNHNN and CDR2 is SYGVQD (reference sequence). CDR3: CASSEFRGGELFF. CDR3 nucleotide sequence: TGCGCCAGCAGTGAGTTTCGAGGCGGGGAGCTGTTTTTT.

V gene TRBV5-5 combines with J gene TRBJ1-5; a possible D gene is TRBD1 (5 bases). Germline V gives CDR1 SGHKS, CDR2 YYEKEE (reference sequence). The CDR3 is 14 amino acids. The V and J ends lost 4 bases and 6 bases respectively, with 14 bases between them. Here the CDR3 DNA reads TGTGCCAGCAGCGGGGAGCAGGGCGGTCAGCCCCAGCATTTT. It codes for CASSGEQGGQPQHF. The full variable domain, in which reference TRBV5-5 and TRBJ1-5 provide the parts outside the CDR3, is DAGVTQSPTHLIKTRGQQVTLRCSPISGHKSVSWYQQVLGQGPQFIFQYYEKEERGRGNFPDRFSARQFPNYSSELNVNALLLGDSALYLCASSGEQGGQPQHFGDGTRLSIL.

The rearrangement uses TRBV7-9 and TRBJ1-5, with 9 nucleotides matching TRBD1. Germline V gives CDR1 SEHNR, CDR2 FQNEAQ (reference sequence). This CDR3 is 16 amino acids long. With V trimmed by 5 bases and J by 0 bases, 5 bases remained unmatched. The CDR3 nucleotides are TGTGCCAGCAGCCAGGGGACAGGGTATAGCAATCAGCCCCAGCATTTT. It codes for CASSQGTGYSNQPQHF.

This clonotype came up many times. The CDR3 region is CASSEGLGQGQETQYF. As DNA, the CDR3 is TGTGCCAGCAGTGAGGGTTTGGGACAGGGACAAGAGACCCAGTACTTC. V usage is TRBV25-1 and J usage is TRBJ2-5; 9 bases map to TRBD1. The length of the CDR3 is 16 residues. The V gene end was trimmed by 3 bases and the J gene end by 2 bases; junction bases not matched to a gene: 7. Germline CDR1 MGHDK, CDR2 SYGVNS.

This clonotype appeared a few times. The genes are TRBV6-2 or TRBV6-3 and TRBJ2-3; TRBD2 matches at 7 bases. This CDR3 region has 14 residues. In germline, CDR1 is MNHEY, CDR2 SVGEGT. V was clipped by 5 bases and J by 4 bases; unmatched bases: 6. CDR3: CASSDGLDADTQYF. The CDR3 bases are TGTGCCAGCAGTGACGGACTAGATGCAGATACGCAGTATTTT.

There are many counts of this clonotype. The genes are TRBV7-9 and TRBJ1-2; the D gene is possibly TRBD1 (5 bases). The CDR3 sequence is 15 residues long. The V and J ends lost 5 bases and 0 bases respectively, with 13 bases between them. Germline CDR1 SEHNR, CDR2 FQNEAQ (reference sequence). The CDR3 coding sequence is TGTGCCAGCAGCCGACAACAGGCGGCTAACTATGGCTACACCTTC. Translation: CASSRQQAANYGYTF.

The chain couples TRBV7-9 to TRBJ2-7; 7 bases fit TRBD2. The CDR3 is 16 amino acids. Unmatched junction bases numbered 16, after V lost 5 bases and J lost 6 bases. Germline values: CDR1 SEHNR, CDR2 FQNEAQ (reference sequence). The CDR3 loop is CASSRRSGTIPSEQYF. The CDR3 nucleotides are TGTGCCAGCAGCCGACGGAGCGGGACTATCCCCTCCGAGCAGTACTTC.

The chain combines TRBV27 with TRBJ1-1; D gene unclear. Germline lookup yields CDR1 MNHEY and CDR2 SMNVEV (reference sequence). Trimming took 8 bases from V and 7 from J, leaving 14 bases between them. The CDR3 length is 12 residues. The CDR3 region has the DNA TGTGCCAGCCGATCACCGGGATTTGAAGCTTTCTTT. Its translation: CASRSPGFEAFF.

The table lists this clonotype with a few counts. This chain joins TRBV29-1 and TRBJ1-2; the D gene is possibly TRBD1 (5 bases). V lost 4 bases and J lost 4, with 13 bases in between. The CDR3 consists of 13 residues. The germline CDR1 and CDR2 sequences are SQVTM and ANQGSEA. The CDR3 DNA is TGCAGCGTTGCTGGGGGACCCTTCTATGGCTACACCTTC. Residues: CSVAGGPFYGYTF.

V is TRBV3-1 and J is TRBJ2-7; 9 bases are a match to TRBD1. Germline CDR1 is LGHDT and CDR2 is YNNKEL (reference sequence). The ends lost 5 bases at V and 3 bases at J; junction bases unmatched: 5. This CDR3 spans 14 amino acids. The CDR3 DNA sequence: TGTGCCAGCAGCATACAGGGGGCCAGCTACGAGCAGTACTTC. Translation: CASSIQGASYEQYF.

Ten or more counts support this clonotype. This chain links TRBV3-1 with TRBJ1-4; D perhaps matches TRBD1 (5 bases). Germline CDR1 and CDR2: LGHDT and YNNKEL (reference sequence). Trimming pared 4 bases from V and 8 bases from J, leaving 14 bases between. The CDR3 is made up of 14 amino acids. The DNA of the CDR3 is TGTGCCAGCAGCCTCGGGCGGGGGTTGGAAAAACTGTTTTTT. This sequence encodes CASSLGRGLEKLFF.

Concerning this clonotype itself: A much bigger clone sits one base away, suggesting this may be a read error. The CDR3 DNA reads TGCAGTGCTAGGGGAAGACAGGGTGTCTTTTCTGAAGCTTTCTTT. Protein sequence: CSARGRQGVFSEAFF. The V gene is TRBV20-1, the J gene TRBJ1-1; TRBD1 matches 7 bases. The CDR3 totals 15 residues. Germline CDR1 reads DFQATT; CDR2 reads SNEGSKA (reference sequence). V trimming: 3 bases; J trimming: 6 bases; junction bases outside the gene matches: 13.

In DNA, the CDR3 is TGCGCCAGCAGCCAAGTTGGAGTAGCCAAAAACATTCAGTACTTC. Translated, it gives CASSQVGVAKNIQYF. The chain is built from TRBV4-1 and TRBJ2-4; D not certain. Germline-derived CDR1 and CDR2 are MGHRA and YSYEKL. Trimming removed 1 base from V and 0 bases from J, with 7 bases in between. The CDR3 has 15 amino acids.

This clonotype was detected ten times or more. The chain couples TRBV11-2 to TRBJ2-5; 12 bases map to TRBD2. The germline V gene encodes CDR1 SGHAT and CDR2 FQNNGV. Unmatched junction bases numbered 5, after V lost 1 base and J lost 5 bases. The CDR3 covers 16 residues. Here the CDR3 DNA reads TGTGCCAGCAGCTTAGGACTAGCGGGAGAGGGGGAGACCCAGTACTTC. It encodes CASSLGLAGEGETQYF.

This chain joins TRBV14 and TRBJ2-7; D is uncertain. Trimming pared 0 bases from V and 4 bases from J, leaving 13 bases between. The CDR3 loop spans 15 amino acids. The germline V gene has CDR1 SGHDN and CDR2 FVKESK. CDR3 sequence reads: CASSQDGLTPYEQYF. CDR3 nucleotides: TGTGCCAGCAGCCAAGATGGGCTGACTCCGTACGAGCAGTACTTC.

The rearrangement links TRBV2 to TRBJ2-3; a possible D gene is TRBD2 (6 bases). CDR3 length: 15 amino acids. Germline loops: CDR1 SNHLY, CDR2 FYNNEI. The V end was cut by 6 bases, the J end by 0 bases, with 13 bases between. For the CDR3, the DNA is TGTGCCAGCAGGCTTGCCGGGACTAGCACAGATACGCAGTATTTT. Protein product: CASRLAGTSTDTQYF.

The sample holds many counts of this clonotype. V is TRBV6-1 and J is TRBJ1-2; TRBD1 might be the D (6 bases). The germline V gene has CDR1 MNHNS and CDR2 SASEGT. V was trimmed by 0 bases and J by 6 bases, leaving 17 bases between them. The CDR3 totals 16 residues. This CDR3 is CASSEAWGQTGHGYTF. The CDR3, as DNA: TGTGCCAGCAGTGAAGCGTGGGGGCAGACAGGTCATGGCTACACCTTC.

This clonotype has at least ten counts. The V gene is TRBV15, the J gene TRBJ1-3; no clear D gene. CDR1 is LNHNV, CDR2 YYDKDF, per germline (reference sequence). The CDR3 is 15 amino acids. Trimming took 4 bases from V and 3 from J, leaving 13 bases between them. The CDR3 coding sequence is TGTGCCACCAGCACAGCCGGACTAGGTGGAAACACCATATATTTT. Protein: CATSTAGLGGNTIYF.

The gene calls are TRBV5-1 and TRBJ2-7; D is perhaps TRBD1 (5 bases). This CDR3 is built from 13 residues. The V gene lost 4 bases and the J gene lost 7 bases, with 15 bases spanning the gap. Per germline, CDR1 SGHRS and CDR2 YFSETQ. This chain's CDR3 is CASSRGPLEEQYF. CDR3 DNA sequence: TGCGCCAGCAGCAGGGGCCCTCTCGAAGAGCAGTACTTC.

The chain recombines TRBV12-3 or TRBV12-4 with TRBJ2-4; 10 bases map to TRBD1. CDR3 size: 14 residues. After removal of 6 bases from V and 8 bases from J, the junction contained 7 bases not matched to a gene. DNA for the CDR3: TGTGCCAGCAGCCGGGACAGGGGTCGGGACATTCAGTACTTC. Translating it yields CASSRDRGRDIQYF.

The V and J genes are TRBV20-1 and TRBJ2-2, with a tentative D call TRBD2 (5 bases). CDR1 DFQATT and CDR2 SNEGSKA come from the germline V gene (reference sequence). V shed 0 bases and J shed 6 bases, with 14 bases lying between them. This CDR3 comprises 15 residues. The chain's CDR3 is CSARDATRRAGELFF. The CDR3 region has the DNA TGCAGTGCTAGAGATGCCACGCGGCGGGCCGGGGAGCTGTTTTTT.

The chain joins TRBV7-2 to TRBJ2-5; 13 nucleotides line up with TRBD2. The junction had 8 bases not matched to a gene; V was cut back by 5 bases and J by 2 bases. The germline gives CDR1 SGHTA, CDR2 FQGNSA. The CDR3 is 17 amino acids. The CDR3 is CASSVQGLAGDQETQYF. The DNA of the CDR3 is TGTGCCAGCAGCGTCCAAGGACTAGCGGGGGATCAAGAGACCCAGTACTTC.

This clonotype occurred a few times. V usage is TRBV12-3 or TRBV12-4 and J usage is TRBJ1-3; no clear D. The CDR3 spans 12 residues. The V end lost 4 bases, the J end lost 8 bases, and 9 bases lay between the germline ends. The CDR3 spells CASSSQRDTIYF. The CDR3, as DNA: TGTGCCAGCAGTTCCCAAAGGGACACCATATATTTT.

The V call is TRBV7-9, the J call TRBJ2-7; 7 positions match TRBD1. The CDR3 sequence is 15 residues long. The trim removed 7 bases at V and 3 bases at J, leaving 12 bases unmatched. Germline CDR1 and CDR2: SEHNR and FQNEAQ (reference sequence). This CDR3 is CASTTGRGQNYEQYF. Written as DNA, the CDR3 is TGTGCCAGCACCACCGGCCGGGGACAGAACTACGAGCAGTACTTC.

The V call is TRBV4-1, the J call TRBJ1-1; D is perhaps TRBD1 (5 bases). CDR3 length equals 17 residues. Trimming left V 6 bases short and J 0 bases short, with 20 bases between. Germline assignment: CDR1 MGHRA and CDR2 YSYEKL. The CDR3 region is CASRPRVLGGMNTEAFF. The CDR3 bases are TGCGCCAGCAGACCCAGGGTACTTGGTGGGATGAACACTGAAGCTTTCTTT.

V is TRBV6-1 and J is TRBJ1-2, with D possibly TRBD1 on 5 matching bases. V lost 4 bases and J lost 0, with 18 bases in between. Germline-derived CDR1 and CDR2 are MNHNS and SASEGT. This CDR3 has 17 residues. The CDR3 loop reads CASSALGTHTPNYGYTF. The CDR3 DNA is TGTGCCAGCAGTGCCCTCGGGACGCATACTCCTAACTATGGCTACACCTTC.